This T cell receptor (beta chain) was recorded in a study of spatial heterogeneity in lung cancer. Study-wide background: In cases with available follow-up PBMC samples, these were sequenced at a median of roughly two years after resection.

Study-level findings and limits: Compared with follow-up, resection was when ubiquitous expanded tumor TCRs appeared in blood more.

The presence of a unique molecular identifier marked each TCR cDNA molecule. TCRdb reprocessed the 5' RACE reads via MiXCR and lists one record per CDR3 protein. The table has 20,000 to 30,000 distinct CDR3 sequences, approximately 6% seen once. Time point given: blood at routine non-recurrence follow-up after resection. Unsorted samples of tumor, nontumor lung or frozen PBMC had their whole RNA sequenced. CDR1 LGHNA and CDR2 YSLEER come from the germline V gene. The CDR3 extends over 16 amino acids. Trimming removed 1 base at V and 2 bases at J, with 13 bases between. This clonotype was observed at least ten times. The antigen remains unidentified.

The sequence derives from a male donor with early-stage non-small cell lung cancer. The sample consisted of PBMCs, taken at follow-up. This rearrangement joins TRBV4-3 to TRBJ2-3; TRBD2 is a possible D gene (5 bases). The DNA for the CDR3 is TGCGCCAGCAGCCAAGGAGGCGGGTTCCCCACAGATACGCAGTATTTT. Residues: CASSQGGGFPTDTQYF.